This TCR beta chain appears in the sequencing data of a study of blood T cell repertoires in COVID-19. Whole-study context: From T cells, B-cell-depleted T cells, or PBMCs came the material, which was cDNA or gDNA.

Data came from immunoSEQ multiplex PCR; TCRdb stores just in-frame clones and leaves some out. This sample has 40,000 to 55,000 clones, with more than 65% found just once. The receptor comes from a human donor in a cohort sampled during active COVID-19. What was sequenced was peripheral blood.

The CDR3 spells CASSGQGGSYEQYF. In DNA form, the CDR3 reads TGCGCCAGCAGTGGCCAGGGGGGCTCCTACGAGCAGTACTTC. This chain joins TRBV10-1 and TRBJ2-7, with D perhaps TRBD1 (7 bases). Germline CDR1 reads WNHNN; CDR2 reads SYGVQD (reference sequence). The CDR3 sequence is 14 residues long. V shed 4 bases and J shed 0 bases, with 10 bases lying between them.